The 3 T cell receptor beta chains given below trace back to one sample, sequenced in a study of blood T cell repertoires in COVID-19. Assay used: immunoSEQ multiplex PCR; TCRdb lists only in-frame clones, some missing. This repertoire shows 300,000 or so clones, about 90% found once; its top ten account for approximately 2.9%. The sample consisted of PBMCs or T cells enriched from blood (not recorded which). The receptors stem from a woman aged 45 to 65 who had been exposed to COVID-19.

This chain connects TRBV28 to TRBJ1-5; D not resolved. The length of the CDR3 is 12 residues. The germline V gene encodes CDR1 MDHEN and CDR2 SYDVKM. The germline V and J ends were trimmed by 6 bases and 4 bases, with 7 bases remaining between them. CDR3 sequence: CASRVLNQPQHF. The CDR3 coding sequence is TGTGCCAGCAGGGTCCTAAATCAGCCCCAGCATTTT.

V and J are TRBV28 and TRBJ1-3, with a weak D call TRBD1 (5 bases). CDR3 length: 15 amino acids. Germline V gives CDR1 MDHEN, CDR2 SYDVKM. The V gene lost 6 bases and the J gene lost 0 bases, with 12 bases spanning the gap. The CDR3 DNA follows: TGTGCCAGCAGAGTGCAGGGAACCTCTGGAAACACCATATATTTT. Protein: CASRVQGTSGNTIYF.

This clone has just one count. V usage is TRBV6-5 and J usage is TRBJ2-7, with TRBD1 identical over 7 bases. J gave up 0 bases and V 7 bases, and 3 bases lay outside the gene matches. There are 13 residues in the CDR3. Germline V lookup: CDR1 MNHEY, CDR2 SVGAGI. The CDR3 sequence: CASKDRSSYEQYF. The DNA for the CDR3 is TGTGCCAGCAAGGACAGGAGCTCCTACGAGCAGTACTTC.